What follows describes a single T cell receptor beta chain. What it binds is not known. The method was immunoSEQ multiplex PCR; TCRdb's version includes in-frame clones alone and lacks a portion of them. The sample includes 90,000 to 140,000 clones, around 87% of them seen just once. This CDR3 contains 17 residues. CDR1 and CDR2 (germline): LNHDA, SQIVND (reference sequence). V dropped 5 bases and J dropped 0; count of bases not matched to a gene: 11. These data come from a study of cytomegalovirus exposure and HLA in healthy donors. The study's findings and limits: Some TCR beta chains (roughly 160 of them) were listed as cytomegalovirus-associated.

This chain joins TRBV19 and TRBJ1-1, with TRBD1 matching over 8 bases. The sequence was obtained from a woman younger than 30 in good health and CMV-seropositive. The sample comprised PBMCs. CDR3 in DNA: TGTGCCAGTAGTCCCCTCGGACAGGGAGCCATGAACACTGAAGCTTTCTTT. As protein: CASSPLGQGAMNTEAFF.